The clone carrying this TCR beta chain has just one count. Germline CDR1 and CDR2: SEHNR and FQNEAQ (reference sequence). This CDR3 region has 15 residues. V gave up 1 base and J gave up 8 bases, with 15 bases separating them. As processed by the authors: Scientists estimated how many nucleated cells there were by amplifying reference gene primers. The method was immunoSEQ multiplex PCR; TCRdb's version includes in-frame clones alone and lacks a portion of them. V and J calls plus clone size are reproduced from that table; the DNA served to infer D and trimming. Counted here are about 350,000 clones, 70% to 90% occurring once; the ten biggest clones make up roughly 5.2%. The data belong to a study of blood T cell repertoires in COVID-19. On the study more broadly: Sources were T cells, B-cell-depleted T cells, or PBMCs; the material itself was cDNA or gDNA.

Participants had their cohort set by participant-reported clinical history. The chain carries TRBV7-9 and TRBJ1-5; D gene uncertain. The clonotype originates from a woman under 40 who had recovered from COVID-19. Material for sequencing was PBMCs or T cells enriched from blood (not recorded which). CDR3 DNA sequence: TGTGCCAGCAGCTTAGACACAGCCTCGGGAGAGCCCCAGCATTTT. Protein product: CASSLDTASGEPQHF.